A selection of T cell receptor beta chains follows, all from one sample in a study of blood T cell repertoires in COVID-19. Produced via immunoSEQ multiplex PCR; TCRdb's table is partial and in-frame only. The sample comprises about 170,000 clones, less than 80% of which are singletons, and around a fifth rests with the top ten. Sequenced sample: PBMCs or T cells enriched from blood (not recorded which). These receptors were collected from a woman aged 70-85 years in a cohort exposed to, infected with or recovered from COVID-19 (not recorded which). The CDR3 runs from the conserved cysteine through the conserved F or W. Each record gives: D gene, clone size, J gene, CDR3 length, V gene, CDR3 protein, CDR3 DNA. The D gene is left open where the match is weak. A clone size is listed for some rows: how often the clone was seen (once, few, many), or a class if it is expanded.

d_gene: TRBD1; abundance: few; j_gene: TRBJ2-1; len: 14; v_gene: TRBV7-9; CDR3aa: CASTRDRGPNEQFF; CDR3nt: TGTGCCAGTACCCGGGACAGGGGACCCAATGAGCAGTTCTTC
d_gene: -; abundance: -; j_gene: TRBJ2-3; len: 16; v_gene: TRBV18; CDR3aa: CASSPPRSVATDTQYF; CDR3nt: TGTGCCAGCTCACCCCCCCGGAGTGTCGCAACAGATACGCAGTATTTT
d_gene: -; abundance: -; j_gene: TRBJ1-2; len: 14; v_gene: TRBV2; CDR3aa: CASRIQGVGYGYTF; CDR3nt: TGTGCCAGCAGGATACAGGGAGTTGGCTATGGCTACACCTTC
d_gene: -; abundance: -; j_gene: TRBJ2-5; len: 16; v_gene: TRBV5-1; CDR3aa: CASSLGSPGRRETQYF; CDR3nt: TGCGCCAGCAGCTTGGGCTCCCCTGGCCGCCGAGAGACCCAGTACTTC
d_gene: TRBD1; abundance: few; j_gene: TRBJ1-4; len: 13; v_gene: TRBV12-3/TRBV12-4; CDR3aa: CASFGTGNEKLFF; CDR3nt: TGTGCCAGCTTCGGGACAGGGAATGAAAAACTGTTTTTT
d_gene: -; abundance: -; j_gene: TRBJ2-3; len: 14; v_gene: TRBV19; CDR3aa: CASSMDKSTDTQYF; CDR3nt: TGTGCCAGTAGTATGGACAAGAGCACAGATACGCAGTATTTT
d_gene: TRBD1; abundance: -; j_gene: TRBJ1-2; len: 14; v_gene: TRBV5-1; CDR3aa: CASSWLDRDYGYTF; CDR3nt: TGCGCCAGCAGCTGGTTAGACAGGGACTATGGCTACACCTTC
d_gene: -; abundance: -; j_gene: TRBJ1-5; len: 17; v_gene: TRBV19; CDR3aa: CASWAGEGKTTGQPQHF; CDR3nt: TGTGCCAGTTGGGCCGGGGAAGGGAAGACTACCGGTCAGCCCCAGCATTTT
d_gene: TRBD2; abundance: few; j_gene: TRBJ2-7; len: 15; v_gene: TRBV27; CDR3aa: CASSSLAGGPYEQYF; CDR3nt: TGTGCCAGCAGTTCCTTAGCGGGAGGGCCCTACGAGCAGTACTTC
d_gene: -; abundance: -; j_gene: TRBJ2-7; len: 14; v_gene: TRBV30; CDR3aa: CAWSGRQATYEQYF; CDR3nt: TGTGCCTGGAGTGGCCGACAGGCAACCTACGAGCAGTACTTC
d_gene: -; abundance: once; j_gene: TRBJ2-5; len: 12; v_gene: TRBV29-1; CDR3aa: CSVGAMQETQYF; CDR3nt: TGCAGCGTTGGGGCAATGCAAGAGACCCAGTACTTC
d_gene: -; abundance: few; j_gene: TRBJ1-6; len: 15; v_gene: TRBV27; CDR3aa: CASRIQALYNSPLHF; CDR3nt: TGTGCCAGCAGGATACAGGCCTTATATAATTCACCCCTCCACTTT
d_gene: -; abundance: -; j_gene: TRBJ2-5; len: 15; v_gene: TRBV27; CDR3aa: CASSLGAGNQETQYF; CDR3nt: TGTGCCAGCAGTTTAGGAGCGGGTAATCAAGAGACCCAGTACTTC
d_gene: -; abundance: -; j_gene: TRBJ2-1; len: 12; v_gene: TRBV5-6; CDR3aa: CASSLVAGGPFF; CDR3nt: TGTGCCAGCAGCTTGGTTGCAGGAGGACCGTTCTTC
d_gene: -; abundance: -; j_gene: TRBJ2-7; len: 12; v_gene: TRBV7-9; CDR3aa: CASSSEGREQYF; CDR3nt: TGTGCCAGCAGCTCGGAGGGGCGGGAGCAGTACTTC
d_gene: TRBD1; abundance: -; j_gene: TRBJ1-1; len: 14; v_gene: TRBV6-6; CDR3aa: CASSGQGLNTEAFF; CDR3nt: TGTGCCAGCAGCGGACAGGGTTTGAACACTGAAGCTTTCTTT
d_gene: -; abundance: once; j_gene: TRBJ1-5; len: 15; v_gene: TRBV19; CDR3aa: CASSMGGGGYQPQHF; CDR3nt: TGTGCCAGTAGTATGGGCGGGGGGGGCTATCAGCCCCAGCATTTT
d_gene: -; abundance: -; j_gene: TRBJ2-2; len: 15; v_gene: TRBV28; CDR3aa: CASRPTQGNTGELFF; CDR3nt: TGTGCCAGCAGACCCACACAGGGGAACACCGGGGAGCTGTTTTTT
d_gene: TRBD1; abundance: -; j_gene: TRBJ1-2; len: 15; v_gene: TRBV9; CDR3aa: CASSALGQALYGYTF; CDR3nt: TGTGCCAGCAGCGCTTTGGGACAGGCGCTCTATGGCTACACCTTC
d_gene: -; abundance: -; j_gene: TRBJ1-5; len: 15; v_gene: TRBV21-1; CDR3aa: CASSLKTGGIQPQHF; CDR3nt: TGTGCCAGCAGCCTTAAGACAGGGGGCATTCAGCCCCAGCATTTT
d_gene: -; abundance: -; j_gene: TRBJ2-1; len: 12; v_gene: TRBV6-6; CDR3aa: CASGRTYNEQFF; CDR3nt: TGTGCCAGCGGGAGGACCTACAATGAGCAGTTCTTC
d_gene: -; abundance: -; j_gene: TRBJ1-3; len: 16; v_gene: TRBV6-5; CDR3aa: CASSYDAGSPGNTIYF; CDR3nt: TGTGCCAGCAGTTATGATGCGGGGAGCCCCGGAAACACCATATATTTT
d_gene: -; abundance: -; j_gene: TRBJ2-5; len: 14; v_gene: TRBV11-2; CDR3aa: CASSLAGVQETQYF; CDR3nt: TGTGCCAGCAGCTTAGCGGGAGTGCAAGAGACCCAGTACTTC
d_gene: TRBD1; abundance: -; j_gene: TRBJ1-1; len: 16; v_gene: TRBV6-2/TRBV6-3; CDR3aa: CASSPRDRGLNTEAFF; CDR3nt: TGTGCCAGCAGCCCCCGGGACAGGGGTTTAAACACTGAAGCTTTCTTT
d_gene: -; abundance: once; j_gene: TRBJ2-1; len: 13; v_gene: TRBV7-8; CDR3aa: CASSARLVDEQFF; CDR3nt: TGTGCCAGCAGCGCCAGACTGGTCGATGAGCAGTTCTTC
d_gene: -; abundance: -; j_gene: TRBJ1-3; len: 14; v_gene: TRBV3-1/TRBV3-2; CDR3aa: CASSPSMSGNTIYF; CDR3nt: TGTGCCAGCAGCCCTAGTATGTCTGGAAACACCATATATTTT
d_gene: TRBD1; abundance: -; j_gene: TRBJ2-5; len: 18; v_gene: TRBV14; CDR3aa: CASSQDTWGTGGRETQYF; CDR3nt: TGTGCCAGCAGCCAAGATACGTGGGGGACAGGGGGCAGAGAGACCCAGTACTTC
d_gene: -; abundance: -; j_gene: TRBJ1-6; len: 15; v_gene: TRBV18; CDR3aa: CASSPPKGVNSPLHF; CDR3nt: TGTGCCAGCTCACCACCGAAGGGGGTTAATTCACCCCTCCACTTT
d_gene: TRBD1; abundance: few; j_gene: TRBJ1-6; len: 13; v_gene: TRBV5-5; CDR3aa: CASSTTGDSPLHF; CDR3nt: TGTGCCAGCAGCACCACAGGGGACTCACCCCTCCACTTT
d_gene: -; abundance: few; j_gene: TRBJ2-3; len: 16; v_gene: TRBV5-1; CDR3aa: CASSLPTRKGTDTQYF; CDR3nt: TGCGCCAGCAGCTTACCGACTAGAAAGGGCACAGATACGCAGTATTTT
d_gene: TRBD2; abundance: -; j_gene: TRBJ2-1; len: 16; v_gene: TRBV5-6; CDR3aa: CASSFPTASGYNEQFF; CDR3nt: TGTGCCAGCAGCTTCCCCACGGCTAGCGGCTACAATGAGCAGTTCTTC
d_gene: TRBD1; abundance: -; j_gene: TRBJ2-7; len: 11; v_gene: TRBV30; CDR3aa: CAWRDRGRQYF; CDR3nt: TGTGCCTGGAGGGACAGGGGGCGGCAGTACTTC
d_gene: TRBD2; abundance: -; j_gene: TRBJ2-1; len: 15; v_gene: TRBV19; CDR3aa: CASSIRTSGNNEQFF; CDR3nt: TGTGCCAGTAGTATTCGGACTAGCGGAAACAATGAGCAGTTCTTC
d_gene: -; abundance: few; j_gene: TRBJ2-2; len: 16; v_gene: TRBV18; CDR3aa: CASSPPSLGNTGELFF; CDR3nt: TGTGCCAGCTCACCACCGAGTCTAGGGAACACCGGGGAGCTGTTTTTT
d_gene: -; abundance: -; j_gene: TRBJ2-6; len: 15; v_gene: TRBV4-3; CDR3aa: CASSQGQSGANVLTF; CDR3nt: TGCGCCAGCAGCCAAGGACAGTCTGGGGCCAACGTCCTGACTTTC
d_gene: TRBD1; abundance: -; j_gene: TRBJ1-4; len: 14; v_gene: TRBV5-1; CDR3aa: CASSFRGPPEKLFF; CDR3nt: TGCGCCAGCAGCTTCAGGGGGCCTCCAGAAAAACTGTTTTTT
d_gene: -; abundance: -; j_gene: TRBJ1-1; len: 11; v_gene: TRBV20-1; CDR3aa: CSASVGIEAFF; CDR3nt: TGCAGTGCTAGCGTCGGGATTGAAGCTTTCTTT
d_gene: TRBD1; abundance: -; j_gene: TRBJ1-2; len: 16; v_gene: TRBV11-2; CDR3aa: CASSSMGTGTLYGYTF; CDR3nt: TGTGCCAGCAGCTCCATGGGGACAGGGACTTTATATGGCTACACCTTC
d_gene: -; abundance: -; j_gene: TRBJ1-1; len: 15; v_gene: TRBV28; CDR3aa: CASSLYPGGGTEAFF; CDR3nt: TGTGCCAGCAGTTTATATCCGGGAGGGGGCACTGAAGCTTTCTTT
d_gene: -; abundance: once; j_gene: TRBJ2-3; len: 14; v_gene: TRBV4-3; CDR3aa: CASSQEAQRDTQYF; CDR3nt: TGCGCCAGCAGCCAAGAAGCACAGAGAGATACGCAGTATTTT
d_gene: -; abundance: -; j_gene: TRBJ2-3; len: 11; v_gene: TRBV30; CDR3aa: CAWTEADTQYF; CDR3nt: TGTGCCTGGACAGAAGCAGATACGCAGTATTTT
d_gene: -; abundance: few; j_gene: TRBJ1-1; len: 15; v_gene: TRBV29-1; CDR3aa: CSGSKATGYDTEAFF; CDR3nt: TGCAGCGGATCGAAAGCCACAGGGTATGACACTGAAGCTTTCTTT
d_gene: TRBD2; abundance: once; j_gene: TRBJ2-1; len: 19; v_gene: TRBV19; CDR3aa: CASRTRPLLAGTSYNEQFF; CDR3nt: TGTGCCAGTAGGACCCGCCCCTTGCTAGCGGGGACTTCCTACAATGAGCAGTTCTTC
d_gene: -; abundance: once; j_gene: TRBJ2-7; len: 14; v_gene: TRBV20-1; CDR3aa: CSASRAGMKWKQYF; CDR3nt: TGCAGTGCTAGTAGGGCAGGGATGAAATGGAAGCAGTACTTC
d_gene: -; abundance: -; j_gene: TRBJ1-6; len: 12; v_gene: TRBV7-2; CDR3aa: CASSLDRSPLHF; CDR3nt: TGTGCCAGCAGCTTAGACAGATCACCCCTCCACTTT
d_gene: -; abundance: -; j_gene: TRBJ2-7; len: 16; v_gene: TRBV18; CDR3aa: CASSSQGAQASYEQYF; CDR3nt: TGTGCCAGCTCATCGCAAGGGGCGCAGGCTTCCTACGAGCAGTACTTC
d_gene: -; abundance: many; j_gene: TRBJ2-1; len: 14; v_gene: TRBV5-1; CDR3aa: CASRLPESIHEQFF; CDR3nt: TGCGCCAGCAGACTCCCGGAGTCGATCCATGAGCAGTTCTTC
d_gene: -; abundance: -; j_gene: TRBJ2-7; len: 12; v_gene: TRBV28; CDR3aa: CASTSDRYEQYF; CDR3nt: TGTGCCAGCACCTCCGACAGGTACGAGCAGTACTTC
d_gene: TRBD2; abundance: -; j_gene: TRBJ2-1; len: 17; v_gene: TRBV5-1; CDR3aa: CASSLGPSGNSYNEQFF; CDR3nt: TGCGCCAGCAGCTTGGGGCCCAGCGGGAACTCCTACAATGAGCAGTTCTTC
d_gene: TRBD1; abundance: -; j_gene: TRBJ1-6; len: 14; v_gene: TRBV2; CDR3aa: CASLRDRAVSPLHF; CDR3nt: TGTGCCAGCCTAAGGGACAGGGCGGTTTCACCCCTCCACTTT
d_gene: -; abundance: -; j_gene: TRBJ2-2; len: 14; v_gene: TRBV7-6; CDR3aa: CASRRSANTGELFF; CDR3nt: TGTGCCAGCCGTCGCAGCGCGAACACCGGGGAGCTGTTTTTT
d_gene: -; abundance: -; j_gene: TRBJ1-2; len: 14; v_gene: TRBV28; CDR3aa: CASSFNPVIYGYTF; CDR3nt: TGTGCCAGCAGTTTTAATCCGGTGATCTATGGCTACACCTTC
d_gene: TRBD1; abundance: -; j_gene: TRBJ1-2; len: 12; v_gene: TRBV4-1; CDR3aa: CASSQGTGGYTF; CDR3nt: TGCGCCAGCAGCCAAGGGACAGGGGGCTACACCTTC